This T cell receptor (beta chain) was sequenced during a study of T cell clones after liver transplantation. Using immunoSEQ multiplex PCR, the repertoire was profiled, and TCRdb retains in-frame clones only, with some absent. The sample shows tens of thousands of clones, approximately 87% of them seen only once. CDR1 and CDR2 (germline): SNHLY, FYNNEI. V gave up 6 bases and J gave up 0 bases, with 9 bases separating them. The CDR3 contains 14 residues. The sequence was collected from a human patient who received a liver transplant. The T cells may come from the graft donor. The chain joins TRBV2 to TRBJ1-3, with D maybe TRBD1 (5 bases). The sequencing used CD4+ T cells from blood, collected at the 22-month timepoint. The CDR3 spells CASSKTVSGNTIYF. The DNA of the CDR3 is TGTGCCAGCAGCAAGACAGTCTCTGGAAACACCATATATTTT.